This paragraph reports one TCR beta chain. This clone was detected only once. No antigen is known for it. There are no base qualities to consult, and no much larger clone falls within one base. One collaborating source in Seattle enrolled patients during active infection and followed them longitudinally through the course of disease. Each collaborating institution followed its own protocols to collect whole blood in K2EDTA tubes. For TCRbeta analysis, collaborators shipped samples as frozen whole blood, isolated PBMCs, or DNA extracted from either of those sample types. V has 1 base trimmed and J has 7 bases trimmed; junction bases matching no gene number 10. The CDR1 and CDR2 encoded by the germline V gene are MGHRA and YSYEKL. Measured from the cysteine to the phenylalanine, the CDR3 is 17 residues long. Only the CDR3 region is kept as DNA, spanning 51 bases read in frame from base 1. The data stem from a study of blood T cell repertoires in COVID-19 (dated by TCRdb to 2019 to 2021). Looking at the study overall: The collaborator samples originated in the United States, Italy and Spain and spanned the acute and convalescent phases of COVID-19. The prospective study material was composed of cDNA or gDNA derived from T cells, B-cell-depleted T cells, or PBMCs. The dataset comprised deeply sampled blood TCRbeta repertoires from subjects exposed to, actively infected with, or recovered from COVID-19. The repertoires were released in a freely available public database meant as a resource for research on the immune response to SARS-CoV-2. The samples were drawn from the first 160 participants of the ongoing ImmuneRACE study and from 1,254 subjects provided by 6 global collaborators. Sample metadata almost always included a de-identified subject ID, COVID-19 status, age in years and sex. Where available, HLA class I and class II types were obtained from metadata supplied by the sample provider rather than from assay-based typing.

The research as a whole found: Clinical and demographic metadata were provided uncurated, with the amount varying by source and participant.

TCRbeta CDR3 regions were amplified from genomic DNA by means of the immunoSEQ Assay, a bias-controlled multiplex PCR. Per the original workflow: Within the assay, amplification of reference gene primers was used to estimate how many nucleated cells each sample contained. To quantify the absolute abundance of each unique TCRbeta CDR3 rearrangement, sequence reads were collapsed and filtered. For each sample, productive Simpson clonality was calculated as the square root of Simpson's diversity index over productive rearrangements. TCRdb took over this immuneACCESS table, retaining in-frame rearrangements with V and J assigned. Such tables are incomplete; in checked studies, under half of the missing clones stem from an unresolved V gene, and the remainder is unexplained. V, J and clone size were drawn from that table, and D and trimming were deduced from the DNA. The sample data list a few hundred thousand clones, and around 89% of these were observed just once. Clones ranked in the top ten supply 2.1% of the sample.

This TCR was recovered from a woman aged 60-70 years with COVID-19, enrolled during active disease. The sequencing sample was made of peripheral blood. The chain was built from TRBV4-1 and TRBJ1-6; the central 7 bases match TRBD1. The DNA sequence is TGCGCCAGCAGCCAAGGGGCCCCGGACAGGATGAATTCACCCCTCCACTTT. Translated, this gives CASSQGAPDRMNSPLHF.